The 16 T cell receptor beta chains below come from one sample, sequenced in a study of control samples from healthy donors and cancer patients. The repertoire was sequenced with immunoSEQ multiplex PCR; TCRdb's copy has only in-frame clones and lacks some. The table has under 80,000 clones, roughly 84% seen once. Material for sequencing was blood. Source of these receptors: a man between 45 and 60 years old in good health.

This chain joins TRBV30 and TRBJ2-7; 13 positions match TRBD2. CDR3 length: 16 amino acids. Germline CDR1 reads GTSNPN; CDR2 reads SVGIG (reference sequence). The J segment lost 5 bases and the V segment lost 0 bases, leaving 7 bases of the junction unmatched. The DNA of the CDR3 is TGTGCCTGGAGTGTGGGTGGGACTAGCGGGACCCACGAGCAGTACTTC. Protein: CAWSVGGTSGTHEQYF. The full variable domain, in which reference TRBV30 and TRBJ2-7 provide the parts outside the CDR3, is SQTIHQWPATLVQPVGSPLSLECTVEGTSNPNLYWYRQAAGRGLQLLFYSVGIGQISSEVPQNLSASRPQDRQFILSSKKLLLSDSGFYLCAWSVGGTSGTHEQYFGPGTRLTVT.

This chain connects TRBV6-2 or TRBV6-3 to TRBJ1-5; TRBD1 matches 8 bases. The germline CDR1 and CDR2 sequences are MNHEY and SVGEGT. J gave up 4 bases and V 5 bases, and 7 bases lay outside the gene matches. The CDR3 spans 15 residues. The CDR3 here is CASSKTGVRNQPQHF. The CDR3 DNA is TGTGCCAGCAGTAAGACAGGGGTACGGAATCAGCCCCAGCATTTT.

DNA for the CDR3: TGCGCCAGCAGCTTGGGGAGCAATCAGCCCCAGCATTTT. It codes for CASSLGSNQPQHF. The gene calls are TRBV5-1 and TRBJ1-5; D is unresolved. Germline CDR1 SGHRS, CDR2 YFSETQ. The CDR3 sequence is 13 residues long. V shed 0 bases and J shed 1 base, with 2 bases lying between them.

The chain couples TRBV25-1 to TRBJ2-5; 7 nucleotides align to TRBD1. Germline trimming cut 7 bases from V and 5 bases from J; bases unmatched to any gene: 10. The CDR3 consists of 14 residues. Germline V lookup: CDR1 MGHDK, CDR2 SYGVNS. CDR3 coding DNA: TGTGCCAGCACCACGGCAGGGGGTGTGGAGACCCAGTACTTC. This gives the protein CASTTAGGVETQYF.

V is TRBV25-1 and J is TRBJ2-5; D unclear. CDR3 length: 14 residues. The V end lost 4 bases, the J end lost 5 bases, and 14 bases lay between the germline ends. Germline CDR1 is MGHDK and CDR2 is SYGVNS. The CDR3 bases are TGTGCCAGCAGTGGGCCAGAGAGTTGGGAGACCCAGTACTTC. It encodes CASSGPESWETQYF.

This CDR3 reads CATSWAERDRSGNTIYF. The CDR3 DNA reads as TGTGCCACCAGTTGGGCAGAAAGGGACCGGTCTGGAAACACCATATATTTT. V and J are TRBV24-1 and TRBJ1-3; TRBD1 might be the D (5 bases). V was trimmed by 6 bases and J by 1 base, leaving 18 bases between them. Germline CDR1 reads KGHDR; CDR2 reads SFDVKD. CDR3 length: 17 residues.

The CDR3 spells CSVVRIGELFF. CDR3 nucleotide sequence: TGCAGCGTTGTACGAATCGGGGAGCTGTTTTTT. The V gene is TRBV29-1, the J gene TRBJ2-2; D is unresolved. Trimming shortened V by 4 bases and J by 7 bases, and 7 bases separated the two germline ends. Germline loops: CDR1 SQVTM, CDR2 ANQGSEA. The CDR3 spans 11 residues.

This chain joins TRBV2 and TRBJ1-6; D remains ambiguous. The CDR3 sequence is 14 residues long. With 3 bases removed from V and 7 bases from J, the gap between germline ends came to 10 bases. Looked up from germline, CDR1 is SNHLY and CDR2 is FYNNEI. The CDR3 loop is CASSDGRRNSPLHF. CDR3 coding DNA: TGTGCCAGCAGTGACGGACGGAGAAATTCACCCCTCCACTTT.

The chain combines TRBV25-1 with TRBJ2-1; 8 bases align to TRBD1. V trimming: 2 bases; J trimming: 3 bases; junction bases outside the gene matches: 3. This CDR3 is 15 amino acids long. Germline CDR1 reads MGHDK; CDR2 reads SYGVNS. CDR3 protein: CASSEQGARYNEQFF. The DNA for the CDR3 is TGTGCCAGCAGTGAACAGGGGGCTCGCTACAATGAGCAGTTCTTC.

The rearrangement uses TRBV6-6 and TRBJ1-5; D uncertain. Trimming pared 2 bases from V and 3 bases from J, leaving 8 bases between. This CDR3 is 14 amino acids long. Germline CDR1 is MNHNY and CDR2 is SVGAGI (reference sequence). CDR3 DNA sequence: TGTGCCAGCAGTTACGAGGCAGCCAATCAGCCCCAGCATTTT. Its protein product is CASSYEAANQPQHF.

This clone came up a few times. The chain combines TRBV5-1 with TRBJ1-2; 8 bases map to TRBD1. V gave up 4 bases and J gave up 4 bases; unmatched junction bases: 9. Germline CDR1 SGHRS, CDR2 YFSETQ. The CDR3 sequence is 15 residues long. The CDR3, as DNA: TGCGCCAGCAGCCTCAGGGGACAGGCGAGCTATGGCTACACCTTC. This translates into CASSLRGQASYGYTF.

The chain has TRBV6-2 or TRBV6-3 and TRBJ2-7; 7 bases are a match to TRBD1. CDR1 and CDR2 (germline): MNHEY, SVGEGT. Losses at the gene ends were 2 bases for V and 2 bases for J; bases not matched to a gene: 6. The CDR3 has 15 amino acids. CDR3 DNA sequence: TGTGCCAGCAGTTACCCCCGCAGGGGGACCTACGAGCAGTACTTC. It yields the protein CASSYPRRGTYEQYF.

This clone came up a few times. The chain couples TRBV7-6 to TRBJ1-1, with D unresolved. The CDR3 is 15 residues long. Between the trimmed V and J ends, which lost 1 base and 2 bases, there was a span of 11 bases. The V gene's germline CDR1 is SGHVS and CDR2 FNYEAQ. The CDR3: CASSLGNNRNTEAFF. The CDR3 bases are TGTGCCAGCAGCTTAGGGAACAATCGTAACACTGAAGCTTTCTTT.

V gene TRBV13 combines with J gene TRBJ1-2, with no clear D. V was trimmed by 4 bases and J by 4 bases, leaving 7 bases between them. This CDR3 spans 12 amino acids. Germline CDR1 is PRHDT and CDR2 is FYEKMQ (reference sequence). The CDR3 coding sequence is TGTGCCAGCAGCTCCAGAGCCTATGGCTACACCTTC. Translating it yields CASSSRAYGYTF.

The gene calls are TRBV9 and TRBJ2-1; 7 positions match TRBD2. CDR1 SGDLS and CDR2 YYNGEE come from the germline V gene. There are 15 residues in the CDR3. The J segment lost 6 bases and the V segment lost 4 bases, leaving 10 bases of the junction unmatched. The CDR3 DNA sequence: TGTGCCAGCAGCTATAGGAACGTAGCGGGCAATGAGCAGTTCTTC. Its protein product is CASSYRNVAGNEQFF.

V and J are TRBV7-2 and TRBJ2-3; possible D gene TRBD2, 5 bases. Trimming cost V 2 bases and J 4 bases, with 10 bases left between them. The CDR3 spans 14 residues. Germline assignment: CDR1 SGHTA and CDR2 FQGNSA. DNA for the CDR3: TGTGCCAGCAGCTTAAGGAGGTTCGCAGATACGCAGTATTTT. Its translation is CASSLRRFADTQYF.